This TCR beta chain is from a study of CD8+CD57+ T cells in acquired aplastic anemia. Across the study: Across the sorted CD4+ and CD8+ cells, DNA amounts averaged approximately 3.1 ug. Study-wide results and caveats: Researchers reported that CD8+ Simpson's diversity was not significantly different in patients versus controls.

Researchers used genomic DNA as the template to profile TCR beta VDJ and CDR3. MiXCR, applied by TCRdb to the reads, yields one record per CDR3 protein. The table includes about 220,000 distinct CDR3 sequences, 34% detected once. This clonotype was observed at least ten times. Antigen specificity is unknown. Germline loops: CDR1 SQVTM, CDR2 ANQGSEA. The CDR3 extends over 14 amino acids. Trimming cost V 7 bases and J 2 bases; bases outside gene matches: 7. The origin of this receptor is a human donor in good health, serving as a control. The chain employs TRBV29-1 and TRBJ1-3; 8 nucleotides agree with TRBD1. Material: sorted CD4+, CD8+, or CD8+CD57+ T cells (not recorded which) from PBMCs. CDR3 DNA sequence: TGCAGCGCCGGACAGGGTCAAGCTGGAAACACCATATATTTT. The encoded protein is CSAGQGQAGNTIYF.